The rows below give T cell receptor beta chains drawn from one sample of a study of blood T cell repertoires in COVID-19. TCRdb's table, derived via immunoSEQ multiplex PCR, lists solely in-frame clones and lacks some. The repertoire includes around 160,000 clones, 85% to 90% of them detected once, and about 6% sits in the top ten. Sequenced: peripheral blood. Every receptor here comes from a man of 80 years or more with acute or convalescent COVID-19. The CDR3 runs from the conserved cysteine through the conserved F or W. Each record gives: V gene, D gene, clone size, J gene, CDR3 protein, CDR3 DNA. A D gene is named only where the DNA matches it firmly. Some rows mark clone size as missing; the rest say once, few, many or name a class of expanded clone.

V gene: TRBV5-1
D gene: TRBD1
clone size: .
J gene: TRBJ2-1
CDR3 protein: CASSSAGTGASYNEQFF
CDR3 DNA: TGCGCCAGCAGCTCCGCCGGGACAGGGGCTTCCTACAATGAGCAGTTCTTC

V gene: TRBV28
D gene: .
clone size: .
J gene: TRBJ1-4
CDR3 protein: CASSLDYQTNEKLFF
CDR3 DNA: TGTGCCAGCAGCCTAGATTATCAAACTAATGAAAAACTGTTTTTT

V gene: TRBV5-8
D gene: .
clone size: .
J gene: TRBJ2-5
CDR3 protein: CASSPDRGSQYF
CDR3 DNA: TGTGCCAGCAGCCCAGACCGCGGGTCCCAGTACTTC

V gene: TRBV28
D gene: .
clone size: .
J gene: TRBJ1-6
CDR3 protein: CAGKSGGDLYNSPLHF
CDR3 DNA: TGTGCCGGCAAATCGGGAGGGGACCTCTATAATTCACCCCTCCACTTT

V gene: TRBV20-1
D gene: .
clone size: .
J gene: TRBJ1-2
CDR3 protein: CSATATYGYTF
CDR3 DNA: TGCAGTGCTACAGCGACTTATGGCTACACCTTC

V gene: TRBV5-4
D gene: TRBD1
clone size: .
J gene: TRBJ2-1
CDR3 protein: CASSSGTDVYNEQFF
CDR3 DNA: TGTGCCAGCAGCTCCGGGACAGATGTCTACAATGAGCAGTTCTTC

V gene: TRBV28
D gene: TRBD2
clone size: .
J gene: TRBJ2-5
CDR3 protein: CASSQTPRLGLAQETQYF
CDR3 DNA: TGTGCCAGCAGCCAAACTCCCCGGCTGGGACTAGCACAAGAGACCCAGTACTTC

V gene: TRBV18
D gene: .
clone size: .
J gene: TRBJ1-4
CDR3 protein: CASSPQRSEEKLFF
CDR3 DNA: TGTGCCAGCTCACCACAGCGGAGTGAGGAAAAACTGTTTTTT

V gene: TRBV7-9
D gene: .
clone size: few
J gene: TRBJ2-1
CDR3 protein: CASSFARDWNNEQFF
CDR3 DNA: TGTGCCAGCAGCTTCGCTCGGGACTGGAACAATGAGCAGTTCTTC

V gene: TRBV11-3
D gene: TRBD2
clone size: .
J gene: TRBJ2-3
CDR3 protein: CASSTGLAGLPRTDTQYF
CDR3 DNA: TGTGCCAGCAGCACCGGACTAGCGGGACTTCCCCGCACAGATACGCAGTATTTT

V gene: TRBV5-8
D gene: .
clone size: .
J gene: TRBJ1-5
CDR3 protein: CASSSQSDQPQHF
CDR3 DNA: TGTGCCAGCAGCTCGCAGAGCGATCAGCCCCAGCATTTT

V gene: TRBV5-1
D gene: TRBD2
clone size: .
J gene: TRBJ2-1
CDR3 protein: CASTPGGSGSQEEQFF
CDR3 DNA: TGCGCCAGCACCCCCGGAGGTAGCGGGAGCCAGGAGGAGCAGTTCTTC

V gene: TRBV2
D gene: .
clone size: .
J gene: TRBJ1-1
CDR3 protein: CASRAREGGTEAFF
CDR3 DNA: TGTGCCAGCAGGGCCCGAGAGGGAGGGACTGAAGCTTTCTTT

V gene: TRBV4-2
D gene: TRBD2
clone size: .
J gene: TRBJ2-7
CDR3 protein: CASSPVFERGNYEQYF
CDR3 DNA: TGTGCCAGCAGCCCCGTTTTCGAGCGGGGGAACTACGAGCAGTACTTC

V gene: TRBV5-1
D gene: TRBD1
clone size: .
J gene: TRBJ2-7
CDR3 protein: CASSFTGQGANEQYF
CDR3 DNA: TGCGCCAGCAGCTTCACGGGACAGGGGGCCAACGAGCAGTACTTC

V gene: TRBV11-2
D gene: .
clone size: few
J gene: TRBJ2-7
CDR3 protein: CASSLDRLYEQYF
CDR3 DNA: TGTGCCAGCAGCTTGGACAGACTCTACGAGCAGTACTTC

V gene: TRBV4-2
D gene: .
clone size: .
J gene: TRBJ1-5
CDR3 protein: CASSQRLGEIVGQPQHF
CDR3 DNA: TGTGCCAGCAGCCAGAGGTTAGGGGAAATTGTGGGTCAGCCCCAGCATTTT

V gene: TRBV5-1
D gene: .
clone size: .
J gene: TRBJ2-1
CDR3 protein: CASRRDSQNEQFF
CDR3 DNA: TGCGCCAGCAGGCGGGACAGCCAAAATGAGCAGTTCTTC

V gene: TRBV7-8
D gene: TRBD1
clone size: .
J gene: TRBJ2-7
CDR3 protein: CASSSNGQGSDEQYF
CDR3 DNA: TGTGCCAGCAGCTCTAATGGACAGGGGTCCGACGAGCAGTACTTC

V gene: TRBV29-1
D gene: .
clone size: .
J gene: TRBJ2-5
CDR3 protein: CSVELGGGVGTQYF
CDR3 DNA: TGCAGCGTTGAGCTGGGCGGGGGCGTGGGGACCCAGTACTTC

V gene: TRBV11-2
D gene: TRBD2
clone size: .
J gene: TRBJ2-3
CDR3 protein: CASSDPTSGLTQYF
CDR3 DNA: TGTGCCAGCAGCGACCCGACTAGCGGCCTAACGCAGTATTTT

V gene: TRBV6-5
D gene: .
clone size: .
J gene: TRBJ1-6
CDR3 protein: CASSYSGSSYNSPLHF
CDR3 DNA: TGTGCCAGCAGTTACTCGGGCAGCTCCTATAATTCACCCCTCCACTTT

V gene: TRBV5-1
D gene: TRBD1
clone size: once
J gene: TRBJ2-5
CDR3 protein: CASSRGTGGVETQYF
CDR3 DNA: TGCGCCAGCAGCAGGGGGACAGGGGGCGTGGAGACCCAGTACTTC

V gene: TRBV4-2
D gene: TRBD2
clone size: .
J gene: TRBJ2-1
CDR3 protein: CASSQGTSGSYNEQFF
CDR3 DNA: TGTGCCAGCAGCCAGGGGACTAGCGGCTCCTACAATGAGCAGTTCTTC

V gene: TRBV5-1
D gene: TRBD1
clone size: .
J gene: TRBJ2-7
CDR3 protein: CASSLEGQGKQYF
CDR3 DNA: TGCGCCAGCAGCTTGGAAGGACAGGGTAAGCAGTACTTC

V gene: TRBV29-1
D gene: .
clone size: .
J gene: TRBJ2-1
CDR3 protein: CSVDRASYNEQFF
CDR3 DNA: TGCAGCGTTGACAGGGCATCCTACAATGAGCAGTTCTTC

V gene: TRBV5-1
D gene: .
clone size: .
J gene: TRBJ2-7
CDR3 protein: CASSSLTTGTPNPYEQYF
CDR3 DNA: TGCGCCAGCAGCTCCCTAACCACCGGGACACCGAATCCGTACGAGCAGTACTTC

V gene: TRBV30
D gene: .
clone size: .
J gene: TRBJ1-1
CDR3 protein: CAWRDRQASGAFF
CDR3 DNA: TGTGCCTGGAGGGACCGACAGGCCTCGGGAGCTTTCTTT